The 2 T cell receptor beta chains below all came from one sample that was sequenced in a study of early T cells in non-severe SARS-CoV-2 infection. TCRdb reprocessed the 5' RACE reads via MiXCR and lists one record per CDR3 protein. In the table there are 68,000 or so distinct CDR3 sequences, over 9% of which are singletons. The sample consisted of whole blood. The receptors here all came from an adult who was a healthcare worker with PCR-confirmed SARS-CoV-2 infection or an uninfected control (not recorded which).

The V and J genes are TRBV27 and TRBJ1-2; 11 positions agree with TRBD1. The germline V gene has CDR1 MNHEY and CDR2 SMNVEV (reference sequence). The CDR3 loop spans 13 amino acids. J lost 10 bases, V lost 4 bases, and 5 bases had no gene match. The DNA of the CDR3 is TGTGCCAGCAGTTCCCGGACAGGGGGCCACTACACCTTC. It is translated as CASSSRTGGHYTF.

This clonotype showed up many times. The chain employs TRBV6-2 or TRBV6-3 and TRBJ1-5; D is unclear. Trimming cost V 2 bases and J 0 bases, with 8 bases left between them. CDR1 and CDR2 (germline): MNHEY, SVGEGT. The CDR3 is 15 residues long. Here the CDR3 DNA reads TGTGCCAGCAGTTACGCGGGATATAGCAATCAGCCCCAGCATTTT. Translated, it gives CASSYAGYSNQPQHF.